This T cell receptor (beta chain) was observed in a study of blood T cell repertoires in COVID-19. Study details: Material from acute and convalescent COVID-19 was sourced from the United States, Italy and Spain. Sources were T cells, B-cell-depleted T cells, or PBMCs; the material itself was cDNA or gDNA.

The V end lost 0 bases, the J end lost 3 bases, and 11 bases lay between the germline ends. This CDR3 comprises 15 residues. Germline V CDR1 and CDR2: KGHSH, LQKENI. In the original processing: Estimates of nucleated cell counts were drawn from the amplification of reference gene primers. Data came from immunoSEQ multiplex PCR; TCRdb stores just in-frame clones and leaves some out. V and J calls plus clone size are reproduced from that table; the DNA served to infer D and trimming. The table has under 200,000 clones, approximately 87% seen once. This receptor was identified in a man aged 18 to 30 with active or convalescent COVID-19. Sequencing used peripheral blood. The chain combines TRBV18 with TRBJ1-2; D call uncertain. CDR3 region: CASSPPSKGDYGYTF. CDR3 nucleotides: TGTGCCAGCTCACCACCTAGTAAGGGAGACTATGGCTACACCTTC.